A single sample gave rise to the 19 T cell receptor beta chains below, sequenced in a study of response to subunit inactivated influenza vaccine (dated by TCRdb to the late 2010s). Receptors were amplified or captured by RT-PCR. Reads for this sample came from an Illumina HiSeq 2500. TCRdb reworked the public reads: Q25 trimming with fastp, MiXCR clone assembly, productive beta chains retained. Rows with one shared CDR3 protein collapse into an entry with the most common genes and DNA. This sample has about 150,000 distinct CDR3 sequences in its table, and about 11% of those were observed once. In total, the top ten clones hold under 40% of the sample. The source material was CD8+ T cells sorted from PBMCs, sampled around 25 months after vaccination. The source of these receptors is a man between 50 and 69 years old who received an inactivated influenza vaccine. Donor details come from another sample of the same person, matched by shared clones.

This clonotype was counted at least ten times. The CDR3 reads CSALDGDQYF. CDR3 nucleotides: TGCAGTGCTCTAGACGGGGACCAGTACTTC. The J gene is TRBJ2-5, the V gene TRBV20-1, with a weak D call TRBD2 (5 bases). Germline V gene data show CDR1 as DFQATT and CDR2 as SNEGSKA (reference sequence). The ends were cut back, 5 bases at V and 10 bases at J, with 11 bases in the middle. The CDR3 contains 10 residues.

This clonotype was observed a few times. The chain carries TRBV7-3 and TRBJ2-2; no firm D call. The CDR3 is made up of 13 amino acids. Between the trimmed V and J ends, which lost 5 bases and 1 base, there was a span of 5 bases. Per the germline V gene, CDR1 is SGHTA and CDR2 is FQGTGA. CDR3 sequence: CASSLWNTGELFF. Written as DNA, the CDR3 is TGTGCCAGCAGCCTCTGGAACACCGGGGAGCTGTTTTTT.

The rearrangement joins TRBV15 to TRBJ2-3; 8 nucleotides match TRBD2. V lost 3 bases to trimming and J lost 4 bases; unmatched junction nucleotides: 9. Germline V gene data show CDR1 as LNHNV and CDR2 as YYDKDF (reference sequence). The CDR3 totals 16 residues. DNA of the CDR3: TGTGCCACCAGCAGCGAGCGGGGGCAAGGGGCAGATACGCAGTATTTT. Its translation: CATSSERGQGADTQYF.

This clonotype was detected ten times or more. The J gene is TRBJ2-1, the V gene TRBV7-7, with 7 bases aligning to TRBD2. J gave up 4 bases and V 2 bases, and 8 bases lay outside the gene matches. CDR3 length: 16 amino acids. Germline V gives CDR1 SSHAT, CDR2 FNYEAQ (reference sequence). The CDR3 DNA sequence: TGTGCCAGCAGCTTATCCTCTAGCGGCCCATACAATGAGCAGTTCTTC. This encodes CASSLSSSGPYNEQFF.

The sample holds many counts of this clonotype. This sequence joins TRBV15 and TRBJ2-2; tentatively, D is TRBD1 or TRBD2 (5 bases each). The CDR3 runs 15 residues. Between the trimmed V and J ends, which lost 1 base and 3 bases, there was a span of 9 bases. CDR1 is LNHNV and CDR2 is YYDKDF in the germline V gene (reference sequence). The chain's CDR3 is CATSRGDRDTGELFF. CDR3 in DNA: TGTGCCACCAGCAGAGGGGACCGAGACACCGGGGAGCTGTTTTTT.

This clonotype was recorded many times. The chain is built from TRBV20-1 and TRBJ2-7; D gene unclear. CDR3 length: 14 amino acids. Trimming cost V 2 bases and J 6 bases, with 17 bases left between them. Germline V gives CDR1 DFQATT, CDR2 SNEGSKA (reference sequence). DNA for the CDR3: TGCAGTGCTAGACTTTTCGGGCCGGTAGGCGAGCAGTACTTC. It is translated as CSARLFGPVGEQYF.

At least ten counts were recorded for this clonotype. This CDR3 reads CASSLGEGRWTDTQYF. The CDR3 DNA sequence: TGTGCCAGCAGCTTAGGAGAAGGCCGGTGGACAGATACGCAGTATTTT. V and J are TRBV11-2 and TRBJ2-3; D gene ambiguous. Trimming took 1 base from V and 3 from J, leaving 14 bases between them. This CDR3 is built from 16 residues. Germline-derived CDR1 and CDR2 are SGHAT and FQNNGV. The full variable domain, rest sourced from reference TRBV11-2 and TRBJ2-3, is EAGVAQSPRYKIIEKRQSVAFWCNPISGHATLYWYQQILGQGPKLLIQFQNNGVVDDSQLPKDRFSAERLKGVDSTLKIQPAKLEDSAVYLCASSLGEGRWTDTQYFGPGTRLTVL.

The V gene is TRBV5-1, the J gene TRBJ2-1, with D unclear. The length of the CDR3 is 12 residues. The germline V and J ends were trimmed by 7 bases and 6 bases, with 11 bases remaining between them. Germline assignment: CDR1 SGHRS and CDR2 YFSETQ. CDR3 in DNA: TGCGCCAGCCGAGACGGTCTCAATGAGCAGTTCTTC. Translation: CASRDGLNEQFF.

The rearrangement uses TRBV6-5 and TRBJ2-1; D uncertain. This CDR3 is built from 15 residues. V was trimmed by 2 bases and J by 5 bases, leaving 13 bases between them. Germline V lookup: CDR1 MNHEY, CDR2 SVGAGI. The DNA of the CDR3 is TGTGCCAGCAGTTACGTCGACGGCGGAAACAATGAGCAGTTCTTC. Residues: CASSYVDGGNNEQFF.

The chain couples TRBV10-2 to TRBJ2-1, with D unclear. Germline V gene sequence: CDR1 WSHSY, CDR2 SAAADI. CDR3 length: 13 residues. V was clipped by 4 bases and J by 4 bases, with 8 bases between them. The CDR3, as DNA: TGCGCCAGCAGTGCGTACTCTTACAATGAGCAGTTCTTC. Translation gives CASSAYSYNEQFF.

The chain uses TRBV2 and TRBJ2-5; D perhaps matches TRBD2 (7 bases). Germline V gene data show CDR1 as SNHLY and CDR2 as FYNNEI. This CDR3 comprises 12 residues. V was pared by 8 bases and J by 4 bases, with 11 bases between. The CDR3: CASGGAGETQYF. The CDR3 DNA is TGTGCCAGCGGGGGGGCTGGAGAGACCCAGTACTTC.

The chain combines TRBV27 with TRBJ2-1; D gene ambiguous. CDR3 length equals 13 residues. The germline V and J ends were trimmed by 5 bases and 4 bases, with 9 bases remaining between them. The germline V gene has CDR1 MNHEY and CDR2 SMNVEV (reference sequence). The CDR3 DNA reads as TGTGCCAGCAGTACGGACGCTTACAATGAGCAGTTCTTC. Translating gives CASSTDAYNEQFF.

This clonotype was picked up a small number of times. This chain links TRBV12-3 or TRBV12-4 with TRBJ1-4; tentative D call: TRBD1 (5 bases). Trimming removed 9 bases from V and 2 bases from J, with 13 bases in between. The CDR3 runs 14 residues. The CDR3 region is CASREGLTNEKLFF. The CDR3 coding sequence is TGTGCCAGTCGGGAGGGGCTTACTAATGAAAAACTGTTTTTT.

The rearrangement joins TRBV5-1 to TRBJ2-1; 8 positions agree with TRBD2. CDR1 SGHRS and CDR2 YFSETQ come from the germline V gene. The CDR3 is made up of 16 amino acids. V lost 3 bases to trimming and J lost 4 bases; unmatched junction nucleotides: 9. This chain's CDR3 is CASSSSSGGPYNEQFF. CDR3 nucleotide sequence: TGCGCCAGCAGCTCTTCTTCGGGGGGGCCTTACAATGAGCAGTTCTTC.

The J gene is TRBJ2-1, the V gene TRBV21-1. TRBV21-1 is a pseudogene segment. This CDR3 region has 13 residues. CDR3 loop: CASSSGRYNEQFF. The CDR3 DNA follows: TGTGCCAGCAGCTCCGGACGTTACAATGAGCAGTTCTTC.

Remarks on this clonotype: The limits of the CDR3 on the DNA are not certain, so only TCRdb's listed CDR3 is given. The V and J genes are TRBV7-5 and TRBJ1-4; TRBD1 is the table's D call and was not checked against the DNA. TRBV7-5 is a pseudogene segment. The CDR3 length equals 17 residues, ends included. The CDR3 here is CISVPEAPGATNEKLFF.

This clonotype turned up a few times. The chain links TRBV2 to TRBJ2-7, with unresolved D. Trimming shortened V by 1 base and J by 2 bases, and 3 bases separated the two germline ends. The CDR3 covers 12 residues. Germline CDR1 and CDR2: SNHLY and FYNNEI. The CDR3 sequence: CASSEVPYEQYF. CDR3 coding DNA: TGTGCCAGCAGTGAAGTCCCCTACGAGCAGTACTTC.

This clonotype was seen more than once but under ten times. The J gene is TRBJ2-3, the V gene TRBV4-3, with D maybe TRBD2 (7 bases). There are 19 residues in the CDR3. Germline V CDR1 and CDR2: LGHNA, YSLEER. V was shortened by 2 bases and J by 0 bases, with 21 bases between the two germline ends. CDR3 nucleotides: TGCGCCAGCAGCCAAAACCCCTTGCGGGGGCCCGAAAGCACAGATACGCAGTATTTT. Its protein product is CASSQNPLRGPESTDTQYF.

This clonotype turned up a few times. This chain connects TRBV10-3 to TRBJ2-1; 8 nucleotides match TRBD2. V was pared by 8 bases and J by 5 bases, with 5 bases of the junction left unmatched. The germline V gene has CDR1 ENHRY and CDR2 SYGVKD. This CDR3 has 13 amino acids. The CDR3 is CAIAGLGDNEQFF. The CDR3 DNA sequence: TGTGCCATCGCGGGACTAGGCGACAATGAGCAGTTCTTC.